Following are 26 T cell receptor beta chains from one sample sequenced in a study of blood T cells in healthy people across ages. PCR was performed a second time for about 7 to 11 cycles using a sample-barcoded 5' primer and a J-beta primer mix. MiXCR, applied by TCRdb to the 5' RACE reads, yields one record per CDR3 protein. Among about 840,000 distinct CDR3 sequences listed, 25% to 30% were seen once. Separately, the same data were catalogued under a study of T cells of mothers and their children.

Source material: blood. The receptors derive from a woman aged 40-49 years in good health.

This clonotype has a handful of counts. The chain uses TRBV6-1 and TRBJ1-1; D call uncertain. Germline V lookup: CDR1 MNHNS, CDR2 SASEGT. The CDR3 spans 14 residues. V was trimmed by 1 base and J by 11 bases, leaving 17 bases between them. CDR3 in amino acids: CASSEVGRGGGAFF. As DNA, the CDR3 is TGTGCCAGCAGTGAAGTCGGGCGAGGTGGAGGGGCTTTCTTT.

This clonotype was counted a few times. This chain links TRBV7-9 with TRBJ2-1; D possibly corresponds to TRBD2 (6 bases). Per the germline V gene, CDR1 is SEHNR and CDR2 is FQNEAQ (reference sequence). Trimming cost V 6 bases and J 6 bases, with 21 bases left between them. There are 16 residues in the CDR3. CDR3 region: CASRRVRDLDFNEQFF. The CDR3 DNA is TGTGCCAGCAGGCGAGTCCGGGACTTAGATTTCAATGAGCAGTTCTTC.

This sequence joins TRBV4-1 and TRBJ2-7; possible D gene TRBD2, 5 bases. Trimming took off 1 base at V and 0 bases at J, with 10 bases between the two ends. The CDR3 runs 15 residues. Germline CDR1 is MGHRA and CDR2 is YSYEKL. The CDR3 nucleotides read TGCGCCAGCAGCCAAGCAATTGGGAGCTCCTACGAGCAGTACTTC. Protein product: CASSQAIGSSYEQYF.

At least ten counts were recorded for this clonotype. The rearrangement joins TRBV12-3 or TRBV12-4 to TRBJ2-7; the match to TRBD2 covers 10 bases. This CDR3 region has 15 residues. After removal of 6 bases from V and 2 bases from J, the junction contained 7 bases not matched to a gene. The CDR3, as DNA: TGTGCCAGCAGACTGAGCGGGGGGGCTGCCTACGAGCAGTACTTC. Its protein product is CASRLSGGAAYEQYF.

This clonotype was counted at least ten times. The J gene is TRBJ2-4, the V gene TRBV3-1, with TRBD2 matching over 7 bases. The CDR3 covers 12 residues. Looked up from germline, CDR1 is LGHDT and CDR2 is YNNKEL (reference sequence). The J segment lost 9 bases and the V segment lost 3 bases, leaving 2 bases of the junction unmatched. The CDR3 loop is CASSHPSGIQYF. For the CDR3, the DNA is TGTGCCAGCAGCCACCCTAGCGGCATTCAGTACTTC.

The chain is built from TRBV28 and TRBJ1-2, with D perhaps matching TRBD1 (5 bases). The CDR3 spans 12 residues. The germline V gene has CDR1 MDHEN and CDR2 SYDVKM. Trimming took off 5 bases at V and 5 bases at J, with 9 bases between the two ends. The DNA for the CDR3 is TGTGCCAGCAGTACTCGACAGTATGGCTACACCTTC. It translates to CASSTRQYGYTF.

Turning to this clonotype: Compared with germline, one end of the junction differs, possibly owing to a read error. The rearrangement links TRBV7-9 to TRBJ2-4; the match to TRBD1 covers 8 bases. The J call may be in error: the DNA end matches TRBJ2-7 better. Germline V gene sequence: CDR1 SEHNR, CDR2 FQNEAQ (reference sequence). The CDR3 is made up of 14 amino acids. This chain's CDR3 is CACSLVTGGYEQYF. The CDR3 DNA is TGTGCCTGCAGCTTAGTTACAGGGGGCTACGAGCAGTACTTC.

This chain uses TRBV7-9 with TRBJ1-1; D possibly corresponds to TRBD1 (6 bases). The CDR3 extends over 15 amino acids. The germline V gene has CDR1 SEHNR and CDR2 FQNEAQ (reference sequence). The V end was cut by 5 bases, the J end by 3 bases, with 16 bases between. The CDR3 sequence is CASSPTGRGDTEAFF. CDR3 nucleotide sequence: TGTGCCAGCAGCCCAACAGGGAGGGGGGACACTGAAGCTTTCTTT.

The chain joins TRBV15 to TRBJ1-4; a possible D gene is TRBD1 (5 bases). The CDR3 extends over 16 amino acids. Per the germline V gene, CDR1 is LNHNV and CDR2 is YYDKDF (reference sequence). Trimming took off 3 bases at V and 7 bases at J, with 18 bases between the two ends. The DNA of the CDR3 is TGTGCCACCAGCAGCAGGGTCGAGATGATGGGTGAAAAACTGTTTTTT. Amino acid sequence: CATSSRVEMMGEKLFF.

The sample holds many counts of this clonotype. The gene calls are TRBV7-9 and TRBJ1-2, with 11 bases fitting TRBD1. Germline V lookup: CDR1 SEHNR, CDR2 FQNEAQ (reference sequence). This CDR3 is 13 amino acids long. With 5 bases clipped from V and 8 bases from J, the junction kept 4 bases outside the gene matches. CDR3 residues: CASSGQGALGYTF. CDR3 DNA: TGTGCCAGCAGCGGACAGGGGGCTTTAGGCTACACCTTC.

As to this clonotype: At one end, the junction sequence differs from germline, possibly due to a read error. The genes are TRBV28 and TRBJ2-5; TRBD2 matches at 11 bases. Per the germline V gene, CDR1 is MDHEN and CDR2 is SYDVKM. The CDR3 spans 15 residues. The CDR3 DNA follows: TGTACCAGCAGTCCGAGACTAGCGGGGCAAGAGACCCAGTACTTC. This codes for CTSSPRLAGQETQYF.

The rearrangement links TRBV28 to TRBJ1-5; TRBD1 aligns across 8 bases. This CDR3 contains 15 residues. V lost 1 base to trimming and J lost 6 bases; unmatched junction nucleotides: 5. Germline CDR1 and CDR2: MDHEN and SYDVKM. CDR3 protein: CASSLFRTGGQPQHF. CDR3 nucleotide sequence: TGTGCCAGCAGTTTATTCCGCACAGGGGGTCAGCCCCAGCATTTT.

The CDR3 nucleotides read TGTGCCATTTGGGACAGGGGAGCCTACGAGCAGTACTTC. It encodes CAIWDRGAYEQYF. This rearrangement joins TRBV6-1 to TRBJ2-7, with 10 bases matching TRBD1. Losses at the gene ends were 10 bases for V and 2 bases for J; bases not matched to a gene: 5. Germline loops: CDR1 MNHNS, CDR2 SASEGT. The CDR3 has 13 amino acids.

This clonotype was seen repeatedly, ten times or more. The chain carries TRBV6-2 or TRBV6-3 and TRBJ1-2; the D is unclear. Trimming removed 6 bases from V and 8 bases from J, with 28 bases in between. Per germline, CDR1 MNHEY and CDR2 SVGEGT. The CDR3 is 17 residues long. The CDR3 coding sequence is TGTGCCAGCAGCCTCCACAGTCGCCCTGATCTCGCGAACGGCTACACCTTC. It is translated as CASSLHSRPDLANGYTF.

This clonotype was seen a few times. This chain joins TRBV20-1 and TRBJ2-5, with D possibly being TRBD1 or TRBD2 (5 bases each). The CDR3 extends over 13 amino acids. CDR1 DFQATT and CDR2 SNEGSKA come from the germline V gene (reference sequence). V shed 6 bases and J shed 5 bases, with 16 bases lying between them. The CDR3 DNA sequence: TGCAGTGCCAGTCCGGGGCCGGGGGAGACCCAGTACTTC. It encodes CSASPGPGETQYF.

Concerning this clonotype: A much larger clonotype is one base distant, so this may be a read error. The CDR3 nucleotides are TGTGCCAGCAGTTTGAGACTAGCGGGGATCTCCTACGAGCAGTACTTC. Protein sequence: CASSLRLAGISYEQYF. The rearrangement joins TRBV12-3 or TRBV12-4 to TRBJ2-7, with TRBD2 matching over 11 bases. This CDR3 is 16 amino acids long. V dropped 3 bases and J dropped 0; count of bases not matched to a gene: 4.

In its sample, this clonotype was seen a few times. The chain carries TRBV29-1 and TRBJ1-2, with TRBD1 identical over 9 bases. The length of the CDR3 is 15 residues. After removal of 6 bases from V and 6 bases from J, the junction contained 14 bases not matched to a gene. The germline V gene encodes CDR1 SQVTM and CDR2 ANQGSEA. The CDR3 region is CSVDVAGQGRHGYTF. DNA of the CDR3: TGCAGCGTCGACGTGGCCGGACAGGGGCGGCATGGCTACACCTTC.

This clonotype was recorded a few times. This rearrangement joins TRBV18 to TRBJ2-7, with 7 bases that match TRBD2. With 1 base clipped from V and 2 bases from J, the junction kept 11 bases outside the gene matches. Germline V gene sequence: CDR1 KGHSH, CDR2 LQKENI. This CDR3 has 17 residues. The DNA of the CDR3 is TGTGCCAGCTCACCACTTGGGGGGGACGTAGGGACCTACGAGCAGTACTTC. It specifies CASSPLGGDVGTYEQYF. Filled out from reference TRBV18 and TRBJ2-7, the complete variable domain reads NAGVMQNPRHLVRRRGQEARLRCSPMKGHSHVYWYRQLPEEGLKFMVYLQKENIIDESGMPKERFSAEFPKEGPSILRIQQVVRGDSAAYFCASSPLGGDVGTYEQYFGPGTRLTVT.

The V call is TRBV6-1, the J call TRBJ1-2; unclear D gene. Germline lookup yields CDR1 MNHNS and CDR2 SASEGT. The germline V and J ends were trimmed by 2 bases and 2 bases, with 12 bases remaining between them. This CDR3 has 15 residues. DNA for the CDR3: TGTGCCAGCAGTGAAAGGAAGGCGGGGAACTATGGCTACACCTTC. It codes for CASSERKAGNYGYTF.

Many counts were recorded for this clonotype. The chain couples TRBV12-3 or TRBV12-4 to TRBJ2-7; tentative D call: TRBD2 (5 bases). V was cut by 5 bases and J by 4 bases, with 18 bases left in between. The CDR3 runs 15 residues. The CDR3 sequence is CASSASGMRYYEQYF. The CDR3 DNA reads as TGTGCCAGCAGTGCGTCGGGGATGAGGTATTACGAGCAGTACTTC.

This clonotype was detected a few times. The CDR3 DNA reads as TGTGCCAGCAGCAAATTGGGACAGGGGGCGGGAAAGGGGAACATTCAGTACTTC. It specifies CASSKLGQGAGKGNIQYF. The V call is TRBV4-2, the J call TRBJ2-4; 12 bases map to TRBD1. The junction had 15 bases not matched to a gene; V was cut back by 5 bases and J by 7 bases. The CDR3 extends over 18 amino acids. Germline V gene sequence: CDR1 LGHNA, CDR2 YNFKEQ.

There are a few counts of this clonotype. V is TRBV5-5 and J is TRBJ1-1; D is unclear. CDR3 length: 14 amino acids. CDR1 is SGHKS, CDR2 YYEKEE, per germline (reference sequence). Trimming pared 0 bases from V and 3 bases from J, leaving 9 bases between. The CDR3 nucleotides are TGTGCCAGCAGCTTGGCTGTTACGGACACTGAAGCTTTCTTT. As protein: CASSLAVTDTEAFF.

The chain combines TRBV7-9 with TRBJ1-2; D not resolved. V lost 5 bases to trimming and J lost 6 bases, with 19 bases between them. Germline V gene lookup returns CDR1 SEHNR and CDR2 FQNEAQ (reference sequence). The CDR3 is 15 residues long. CDR3 region: CASSTSPGTRDGYTF. CDR3 nucleotides: TGTGCCAGCAGCACTAGCCCCGGAACTAGGGATGGCTACACCTTC.

This clonotype has just a few counts. The chain combines TRBV29-1 with TRBJ2-1; 8 bases match TRBD2. Germline values: CDR1 SQVTM, CDR2 ANQGSEA. The V segment lost 6 bases and the J segment 4 bases; nucleotides outside the gene matches: 5. The CDR3 spans 13 residues. This CDR3 is CSVRGGGYNEQFF. In DNA, the CDR3 is TGCAGCGTAAGGGGCGGGGGGTACAATGAGCAGTTCTTC.

This clonotype was seen many times. The chain employs TRBV10-3 and TRBJ2-7, with TRBD1 identical over 9 bases. Germline trimming cut 0 bases from V and 5 bases from J; bases unmatched to any gene: 8. CDR1 and CDR2 from the germline V gene are ENHRY and SYGVKD. The CDR3 spans 16 residues. In nucleotides, the CDR3 is TGTGCCATCAGTGAGTCTTCGGACAGGGGAGTCCACGAGCAGTACTTC. Protein: CAISESSDRGVHEQYF.

A few counts support this clonotype. The chain couples TRBV7-9 to TRBJ2-1; 9 bases agree with TRBD2. V lost 7 bases, J lost 0 bases, and 10 bases stayed unmatched. CDR3 length: 17 amino acids. Germline V gene sequence: CDR1 SEHNR, CDR2 FQNEAQ (reference sequence). The CDR3 loop reads CASTPLSGGSSYNEQFF. The CDR3 bases are TGTGCCAGCACCCCCTTAAGCGGGGGGAGCTCCTACAATGAGCAGTTCTTC. The full variable domain, its missing parts supplied by reference TRBV7-9 and TRBJ2-1, is DTGVSQNPRHKITKRGQNVTFRCDPISEHNRLYWYRQTLGQGPEFLTYFQNEAQLEKSRLLSDRFSAERPKGSFSTLEIQRTEQGDSAMYLCASTPLSGGSSYNEQFFGPGTRLTVL.